The 15 T cell receptor beta chains below come from one sample, sequenced in a study of blood T cell repertoires in COVID-19. Sequenced by immunoSEQ multiplex PCR; TCRdb stores in-frame clones only, minus some. Of approximately 89,000 clones in the sample, 75% to 85% were seen once. Sample: peripheral blood. Every receptor here comes from a man in his 70s with acute or convalescent COVID-19.

This chain links TRBV6-5 with TRBJ1-2; D is unclear. From germline, CDR1 is MNHEY and CDR2 SVGAGI. The CDR3 has 15 amino acids. The germline V and J ends were trimmed by 0 bases and 0 bases, with 8 bases remaining between them. The CDR3: CASSYSAGANYGYTF. The CDR3 DNA reads as TGTGCCAGCAGTTACTCAGCCGGGGCTAACTATGGCTACACCTTC.

V and J are TRBV7-2 and TRBJ1-4, with D hard to call. Germline CDR1 reads SGHTA; CDR2 reads FQGNSA. The CDR3 is made up of 14 amino acids. Trimming pared 5 bases from V and 7 bases from J, leaving 14 bases between. Written as DNA, the CDR3 is TGTGCCAGCAGCCTTAGATTGAGGAGTGAAAAACTGTTTTTT. Its protein is CASSLRLRSEKLFF. The entire variable domain, with the rest obtained from reference TRBV7-2 and TRBJ1-4, is as follows: GAGVSQSPSNKVTEKGKDVELRCDPISGHTALYWYRQSLGQGLEFLIYFQGNSAPDKSGLPSDRFSAERTGGSVSTLTIQRTQQEDSAVYLCASSLRLRSEKLFFGSGTQLSVL.

As DNA, the CDR3 is TGCGCCAGCAGTCGCGCGGGGAGCGGGAGGCCCCCGGAGAATGAGCAGTTCTTC. Translation: CASSRAGSGRPPENEQFF. The rearrangement uses TRBV4-1 and TRBJ2-1; 9 bases match TRBD2. V shed 6 bases, J shed 7 bases, and the junction held 19 bases outside the gene matches. From germline, CDR1 is MGHRA and CDR2 YSYEKL. The CDR3 has 18 amino acids.

The chain couples TRBV7-2 to TRBJ1-5, with D possibly TRBD1 on 5 matching bases. The CDR3 has 14 amino acids. The V end lost 1 base, the J end lost 2 bases, and 6 bases lay between the germline ends. Germline loops: CDR1 SGHTA, CDR2 FQGNSA. The CDR3 reads CASSLGGGNQPQHF. The CDR3 DNA reads as TGTGCCAGCAGCTTAGGGGGGGGCAATCAGCCCCAGCATTTT.

This chain joins TRBV30 and TRBJ2-1, with TRBD1 identical over 8 bases. V shed 0 bases, J shed 10 bases, and the junction held 11 bases outside the gene matches. This CDR3 is 15 amino acids long. Per germline, CDR1 GTSNPN and CDR2 SVGIG (reference sequence). The CDR3 sequence is CAWSVPPDRGGEQFF. The CDR3 nucleotides are TGTGCCTGGAGTGTACCCCCCGACAGGGGCGGAGAGCAGTTCTTC.

The J gene is TRBJ1-6, the V gene TRBV7-3, with unresolved D. V lost 1 base and J lost 7, with 8 bases in between. CDR1 is SGHTA and CDR2 is FQGTGA in the germline V gene. This CDR3 contains 14 residues. CDR3 nucleotide sequence: TGTGCCAGCAGCTTAAGGACTACGAATTCACCCCTCCACTTT. This gives the protein CASSLRTTNSPLHF.

The rearrangement joins TRBV5-1 to TRBJ1-3; 7 positions agree with TRBD1. Germline V gene sequence: CDR1 SGHRS, CDR2 YFSETQ. The J segment lost 7 bases and the V segment lost 4 bases, leaving 8 bases of the junction unmatched. The CDR3 has 14 residues. CDR3 protein: CASSTGAPRNTIYF. CDR3 nucleotide sequence: TGCGCCAGCAGCACAGGGGCTCCTCGGAACACCATATATTTT.

This clone showed up just once. The rearrangement links TRBV19 to TRBJ2-7; D unresolved. Germline CDR1 LNHDA, CDR2 SQIVND (reference sequence). V lost 2 bases and J 5 bases, leaving 10 bases between the germline ends. This CDR3 spans 13 amino acids. The CDR3 DNA reads as TGTGCCAGTAGTATAAGTAGGAGAGACGAGCAGTACTTC. Amino acids: CASSISRRDEQYF.

The J gene is TRBJ2-3, the V gene TRBV6-4; 7 positions agree with TRBD1. The V gene end was trimmed by 5 bases and the J gene end by 4 bases; junction bases not matched to a gene: 6. Germline CDR1 MRHNA, CDR2 SNTAGT. The CDR3 sequence is 14 residues long. CDR3 region: CASSPDRAADTQYF. The CDR3 DNA reads TGTGCCAGCAGTCCTGACAGGGCCGCAGATACGCAGTATTTT.

CDR3 amino acids: CASSWEPQGSEKLFF. The CDR3 DNA sequence: TGCGCCAGCAGCTGGGAGCCACAAGGATCTGAAAAACTGTTTTTT. V gene TRBV5-1 combines with J gene TRBJ1-4; D is unclear. Trimming took 3 bases from V and 7 from J, leaving 16 bases between them. This CDR3 is 15 amino acids long. Per germline, CDR1 SGHRS and CDR2 YFSETQ.

The V call is TRBV29-1, the J call TRBJ2-3, with 7 nucleotides matching TRBD2. CDR1 and CDR2 (germline): SQVTM, ANQGSEA. The CDR3 loop spans 13 amino acids. The junction had 5 bases not matched to a gene; V was cut back by 5 bases and J by 3 bases. The CDR3 coding sequence is TGCAGCGTTCGCGGGAGATGGACAGATACGCAGTATTTT. Protein sequence: CSVRGRWTDTQYF.

The V and J genes are TRBV24-1 and TRBJ2-2; possibly TRBD2 for D (7 bases). The germline V gene encodes CDR1 KGHDR and CDR2 SFDVKD. The V and J ends lost 1 base and 3 bases respectively, with 17 bases between them. The CDR3 consists of 18 residues. This CDR3 reads CATSDFLTGGADTGELFF. CDR3 bases: TGTGCCACCAGTGATTTTCTGACGGGGGGCGCTGACACCGGGGAGCTGTTTTTT.

This sequence joins TRBV5-1 and TRBJ1-2; no firm D call. CDR1 is SGHRS and CDR2 is YFSETQ in the germline V gene. This CDR3 is built from 15 residues. V was clipped by 0 bases and J by 5 bases, with 14 bases between them. The CDR3 sequence: CASSLEERAVYGYTF. CDR3 bases: TGCGCCAGCAGCTTGGAGGAGCGGGCGGTGTATGGCTACACCTTC.

This clone was seen many times. The V call is TRBV27, the J call TRBJ2-7, with D tentatively TRBD2 (6 bases). Germline V gene data show CDR1 as MNHEY and CDR2 as SMNVEV (reference sequence). V was shortened by 3 bases and J by 5 bases, with 14 bases between the two germline ends. The CDR3 spans 14 residues. In nucleotides, the CDR3 is TGTGCCAGCAGTTTCCGGGGGACTGTCGACGAGCAGTACTTC. This sequence encodes CASSFRGTVDEQYF.

Worth noting for this clone: Mismatch with germline at one junction end may stem from a read error. The chain employs TRBV5-6 and TRBJ2-1; 10 bases fit TRBD2. Per germline, CDR1 SGHDT and CDR2 YYEEEE. The CDR3 covers 15 residues. DNA for the CDR3: TGTGCCAGCAGCGAAAAGAGTCTAGCGGGAGTTTCGTCGCTCTTC. This sequence encodes CASSEKSLAGVSSLF.